This TCR beta chain comes out of a study of blood T cell repertoires in COVID-19. Across the whole study: Material from acute and convalescent COVID-19 was sourced from the United States, Italy and Spain.

Libraries were prepared by immunoSEQ multiplex PCR; TCRdb keeps only in-frame clonotypes and omits some of them. The sample contains over 300,000 clones, 90% of which appear only once. The V end was cut by 2 bases, the J end by 1 base, with 4 bases between. CDR1 SGHDT and CDR2 YYEEEE come from the germline V gene. There are 12 residues in the CDR3. The sample consisted of peripheral blood. This TCR was sampled from a man aged 18 to 29 with active or convalescent COVID-19. This chain links TRBV5-6 with TRBJ2-7; D is undetermined. CDR3 sequence reads: CASSFSSYEQYF. In DNA form, the CDR3 reads TGTGCCAGCAGCTTCTCGTCCTACGAGCAGTACTTC.